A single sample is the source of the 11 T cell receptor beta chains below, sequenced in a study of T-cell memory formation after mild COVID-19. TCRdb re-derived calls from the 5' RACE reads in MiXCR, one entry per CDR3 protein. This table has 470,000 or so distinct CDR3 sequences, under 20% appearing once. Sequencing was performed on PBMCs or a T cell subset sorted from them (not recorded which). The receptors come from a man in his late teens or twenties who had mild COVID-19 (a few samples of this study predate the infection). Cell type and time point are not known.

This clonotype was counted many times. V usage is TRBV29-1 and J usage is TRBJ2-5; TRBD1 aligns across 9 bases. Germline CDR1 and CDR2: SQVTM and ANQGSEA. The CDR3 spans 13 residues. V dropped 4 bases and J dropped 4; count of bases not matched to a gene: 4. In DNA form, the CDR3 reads TGCAGCGTTGCGGGGACAGGGTCAGAGACCCAGTACTTC. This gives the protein CSVAGTGSETQYF.

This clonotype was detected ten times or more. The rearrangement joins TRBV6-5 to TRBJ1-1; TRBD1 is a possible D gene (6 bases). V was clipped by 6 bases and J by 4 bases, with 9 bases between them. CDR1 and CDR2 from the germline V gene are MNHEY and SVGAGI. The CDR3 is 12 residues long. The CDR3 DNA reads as TGTGCCAGCAGAAGGGGGGCCACTGAAGCTTTCTTT. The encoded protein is CASRRGATEAFF.

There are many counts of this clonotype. In DNA, the CDR3 is TGTGCCAGCGGAGGAACCGGCCAGCCCCAGCATTTT. Encoded protein: CASGGTGQPQHF. J is TRBJ1-5 and V is TRBV7-9; D is ambiguous. V was shortened by 8 bases and J by 7 bases, with 12 bases between the two germline ends. The germline V gene has CDR1 SEHNR and CDR2 FQNEAQ (reference sequence). CDR3 length: 12 residues.

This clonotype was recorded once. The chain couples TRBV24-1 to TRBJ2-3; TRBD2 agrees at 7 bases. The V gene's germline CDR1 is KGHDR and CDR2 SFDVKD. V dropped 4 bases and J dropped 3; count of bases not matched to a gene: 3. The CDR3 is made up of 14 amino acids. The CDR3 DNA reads TGTGCCACCAGTGACCCGGGGGGTACAGATACGCAGTATTTT. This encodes CATSDPGGTDTQYF.

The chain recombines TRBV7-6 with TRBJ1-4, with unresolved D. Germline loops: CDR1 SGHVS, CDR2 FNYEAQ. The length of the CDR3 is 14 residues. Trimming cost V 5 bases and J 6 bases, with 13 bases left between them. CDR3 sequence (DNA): TGTGCCAGCAGCCCTGGAGCCTTCGATGAAAAACTGTTTTTT. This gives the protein CASSPGAFDEKLFF.

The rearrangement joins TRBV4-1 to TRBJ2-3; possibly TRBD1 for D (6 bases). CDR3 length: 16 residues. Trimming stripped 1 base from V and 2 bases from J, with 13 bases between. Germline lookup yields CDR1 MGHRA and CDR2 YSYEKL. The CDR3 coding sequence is TGCGCCAGCAGCCAAGTAGGACGGGACATCACAGATACGCAGTATTTT. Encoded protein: CASSQVGRDITDTQYF.

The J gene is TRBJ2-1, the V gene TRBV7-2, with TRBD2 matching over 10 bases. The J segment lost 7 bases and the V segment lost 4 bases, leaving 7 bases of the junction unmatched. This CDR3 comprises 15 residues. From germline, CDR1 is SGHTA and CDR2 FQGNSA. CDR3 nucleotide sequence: TGTGCCAGCAGCTCAGGACTAGCGGTGAAGAATGAGCAGTTCTTC. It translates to CASSSGLAVKNEQFF.

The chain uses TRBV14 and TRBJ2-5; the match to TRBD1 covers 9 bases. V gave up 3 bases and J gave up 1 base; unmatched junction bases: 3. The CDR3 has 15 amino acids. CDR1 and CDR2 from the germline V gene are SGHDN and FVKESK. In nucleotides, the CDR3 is TGTGCCAGCAGCCACCTGACAGGGGGCCAAGAGACCCAGTACTTC. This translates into CASSHLTGGQETQYF.

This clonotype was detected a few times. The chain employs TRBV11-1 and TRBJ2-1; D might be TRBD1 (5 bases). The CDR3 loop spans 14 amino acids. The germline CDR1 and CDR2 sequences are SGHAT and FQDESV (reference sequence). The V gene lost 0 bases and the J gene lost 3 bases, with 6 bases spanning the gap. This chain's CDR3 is CASSLAGDYNEQFF. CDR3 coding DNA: TGTGCCAGCAGCTTAGCAGGGGACTACAATGAGCAGTTCTTC.

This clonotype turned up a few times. The CDR3 is CASLEGTAGNEQFF. CDR3 sequence (DNA): TGTGCCAGCCTCGAGGGGACAGCAGGCAATGAGCAGTTCTTC. The rearrangement uses TRBV12-3 or TRBV12-4 and TRBJ2-1; 7 nucleotides line up with TRBD1. The CDR3 covers 14 residues. The J segment lost 6 bases and the V segment lost 8 bases, leaving 10 bases of the junction unmatched.

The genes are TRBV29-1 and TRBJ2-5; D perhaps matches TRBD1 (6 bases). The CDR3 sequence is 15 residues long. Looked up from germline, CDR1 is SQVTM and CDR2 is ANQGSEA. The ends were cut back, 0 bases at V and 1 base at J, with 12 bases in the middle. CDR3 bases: TGCAGCGTTGAAGATCCAGGGGCTAGCCAAGAGACCCAGTACTTC. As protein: CSVEDPGASQETQYF.